The clone carrying this T cell receptor beta chain was seen just once. The data derive from a study of blood T cell repertoires in COVID-19. Germline CDR1 LGHDT, CDR2 YNNKEL (reference sequence). Trimming cost V 4 bases and J 9 bases; bases outside gene matches: 12. The CDR3 loop spans 16 amino acids. Original data processing: Reference gene primer amplification yielded estimated nucleated cell counts. This table comes from immunoSEQ multiplex PCR, and its TCRdb copy is limited to in-frame clones, with some not included. From that table come the V and J calls and clone size; the DNA was used to work out D and trimming. This table has 200,000 or so clones, about 84% appearing once.

Sequencing was done on a sample of peripheral blood. The receptor's source is a person between 70 and 80 years old with COVID-19, enrolled during active disease. The chain uses TRBV3-1 (or the pseudogene TRBV3-2) and TRBJ1-4; 9 bases fit TRBD1. The CDR3 nucleotides read TGTGCCAGCAGCCGGACCCTCGACAGGGGGGGACAAAAACTGTTTTTT. It specifies CASSRTLDRGGQKLFF.